Below are 14 T cell receptor beta chains sequenced from a single sample in a study of radiotherapy plus CTLA-4 blockade in lung cancer. Profiled with immunoSEQ multiplex PCR; TCRdb holds only in-frame clones, not every one. The sample includes 50,000 to 85,000 clones, around 81% of them seen just once. The source material was peripheral blood, sampled from a patient treated with radiotherapy plus ipilimumab. These receptors all come from a human donor with non-small cell lung cancer who had a partial response to radiotherapy plus ipilimumab.

The chain has TRBV7-3 and TRBJ1-2; 7 bases agree with TRBD1. The V segment lost 5 bases and the J segment 4 bases; nucleotides outside the gene matches: 4. Per the germline V gene, CDR1 is SGHTA and CDR2 is FQGTGA. This CDR3 has 13 residues. This CDR3 is CASSQGGGYGYTF. In nucleotides, the CDR3 is TGTGCCAGCAGCCAGGGGGGAGGCTATGGCTACACCTTC. Looking up the rest from reference TRBV7-3 and TRBJ1-2 gives the full variable domain: GAGVSQTPSNKVTEKGKYVELRCDPISGHTALYWYRQSLGQGPEFLIYFQGTGAADDSGLPNDRFFAVRPEGSVSTLKIQRTERGDSAVYLCASSQGGGYGYTFGSGTRLTVV.

The chain is built from TRBV7-2 and TRBJ2-1, with 7 bases that match TRBD1. Germline CDR1 and CDR2: SGHTA and FQGNSA. The V gene end was trimmed by 5 bases and the J gene end by 5 bases; junction bases not matched to a gene: 6. The CDR3 spans 14 residues. This CDR3 is CASSPRTGHNEQFF. The CDR3, as DNA: TGTGCCAGCAGCCCTCGGACAGGCCACAATGAGCAGTTCTTC.

This clone came up once. The rearrangement uses TRBV2 and TRBJ2-5, with 7 bases aligning to TRBD2. The CDR3 consists of 14 residues. The germline V gene encodes CDR1 SNHLY and CDR2 FYNNEI. The J segment lost 7 bases and the V segment lost 4 bases, leaving 9 bases of the junction unmatched. CDR3 sequence reads: CASSVRSGPGTQYF. For the CDR3, the DNA is TGTGCCAGCAGTGTGCGTAGCGGGCCCGGGACCCAGTACTTC.

The chain is built from TRBV27 and TRBJ1-5, with D maybe TRBD1 (6 bases). The V gene's germline CDR1 is MNHEY and CDR2 SMNVEV (reference sequence). V was shortened by 10 bases and J by 3 bases, with 13 bases between the two germline ends. This CDR3 has 13 amino acids. CDR3 bases: TGTGCCACCCTCTACAGGGACAATCAGCCCCAGCATTTT. Protein sequence: CATLYRDNQPQHF.

The V call is TRBV12-5, the J call TRBJ2-1, with D possibly being TRBD1 (6 bases). Germline-derived CDR1 and CDR2 are LGHNT and FRNRAP. The CDR3 is 14 residues long. Trimming pared 6 bases from V and 9 bases from J, leaving 18 bases between. The CDR3 region has the DNA TGTGCTAGTGGAAGGGACACCCAACCCAGTGAGCAGTTCTTC. It encodes CASGRDTQPSEQFF.

The gene calls are TRBV9 and TRBJ1-1; 8 bases are a match to TRBD1. The CDR3 contains 16 residues. The V segment lost 3 bases and the J segment 1 base; nucleotides outside the gene matches: 8. Germline lookup yields CDR1 SGDLS and CDR2 YYNGEE. The CDR3 nucleotides are TGTGCCAGCAGCGAACTAATAGGACAGGGGAACACTGAAGCTTTCTTT. It is translated as CASSELIGQGNTEAFF.

This chain uses TRBV28 with TRBJ1-2; D ambiguous. The ends were cut back, 4 bases at V and 5 bases at J, with 5 bases in the middle. The CDR3 is 11 amino acids. Germline CDR1 MDHEN, CDR2 SYDVKM. The CDR3 nucleotides read TGTGCCAGCAGTTCGAGGTATGGCTACACCTTC. Its protein is CASSSRYGYTF.

This clone occurred once. The J gene is TRBJ1-3, the V gene TRBV7-2; D ambiguous. The V end lost 5 bases, the J end lost 4 bases, and 9 bases lay between the germline ends. CDR1 is SGHTA, CDR2 FQGNSA, per germline. The CDR3 is 13 residues long. CDR3 coding DNA: TGTGCCAGCAGCCCTCAACAGGGAAACACCATATATTTT. This codes for CASSPQQGNTIYF.

The chain recombines TRBV9 with TRBJ2-1, with 8 bases that match TRBD2. V was clipped by 0 bases and J by 3 bases; unmatched bases: 2. The CDR3 loop spans 15 amino acids. CDR1 SGDLS and CDR2 YYNGEE come from the germline V gene. The chain's CDR3 is CASSVGLAGYNEQFF. Here the CDR3 DNA reads TGTGCCAGCAGCGTAGGCCTAGCGGGCTACAATGAGCAGTTCTTC.

The V and J genes are TRBV9 and TRBJ2-1, with TRBD2 as a possible D gene (6 bases). Per germline, CDR1 SGDLS and CDR2 YYNGEE. The CDR3 contains 14 residues. V lost 4 bases and J 6 bases, leaving 14 bases between the germline ends. The CDR3 region is CASSFGGPGNEQFF. The CDR3 DNA is TGTGCCAGCAGCTTCGGGGGACCAGGCAATGAGCAGTTCTTC.

The gene calls are TRBV29-1 and TRBJ2-7; 11 bases fit TRBD2. The CDR3 covers 14 residues. The V gene end was trimmed by 3 bases and the J gene end by 3 bases; junction bases not matched to a gene: 4. In germline, CDR1 is SQVTM, CDR2 ANQGSEA. The DNA for the CDR3 is TGCAGCGTTGAGGTTCTAGCGGGAGGCTACGAGCAGTACTTC. Residues: CSVEVLAGGYEQYF.

This chain connects TRBV10-3 to TRBJ1-5, with D maybe TRBD1 (6 bases). The CDR3 sequence is 16 residues long. Trimming took 6 bases from V and 1 from J, leaving 16 bases between them. CDR1 is ENHRY and CDR2 is SYGVKD in the germline V gene. The CDR3 loop is CAISQANGQSNQPQHF. Here the CDR3 DNA reads TGTGCCATCAGCCAGGCTAACGGACAGAGCAATCAGCCCCAGCATTTT.

This sequence joins TRBV28 and TRBJ2-7, with 9 nucleotides matching TRBD2. Germline V gene data show CDR1 as MDHEN and CDR2 as SYDVKM. The length of the CDR3 is 17 residues. V shed 8 bases and J 4 bases; nucleotides not matched to a gene: 18. The CDR3 region is CASGSTSEASGMYEQYF. DNA for the CDR3: TGTGCCAGCGGATCGACGAGCGAGGCTAGCGGGATGTACGAGCAGTACTTC.

This chain uses TRBV10-1 with TRBJ1-1; D possibly corresponds to TRBD1 (6 bases). Germline V CDR1 and CDR2: WNHNN, SYGVQD (reference sequence). This CDR3 spans 13 amino acids. Trimming removed 6 bases at V and 0 bases at J, with 8 bases between. CDR3 DNA sequence: TGCGCCAGCAGGGGGACACTGAACACTGAAGCTTTCTTT. Its translation is CASRGTLNTEAFF.